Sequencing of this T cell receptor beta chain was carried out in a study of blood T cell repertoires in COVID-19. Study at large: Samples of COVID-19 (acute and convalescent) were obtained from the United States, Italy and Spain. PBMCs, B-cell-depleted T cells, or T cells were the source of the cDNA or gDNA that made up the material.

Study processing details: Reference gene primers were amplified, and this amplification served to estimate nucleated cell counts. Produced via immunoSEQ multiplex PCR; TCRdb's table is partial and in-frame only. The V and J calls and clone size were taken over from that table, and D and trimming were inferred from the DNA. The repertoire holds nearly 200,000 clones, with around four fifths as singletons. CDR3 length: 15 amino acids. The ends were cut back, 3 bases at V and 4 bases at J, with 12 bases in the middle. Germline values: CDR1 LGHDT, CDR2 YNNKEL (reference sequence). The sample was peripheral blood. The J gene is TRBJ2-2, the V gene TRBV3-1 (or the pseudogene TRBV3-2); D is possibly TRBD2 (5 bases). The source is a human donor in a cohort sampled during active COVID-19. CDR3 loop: CASSQREIGTGELFF. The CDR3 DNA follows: TGTGCCAGCAGCCAGAGGGAAATAGGCACCGGGGAGCTGTTTTTT.